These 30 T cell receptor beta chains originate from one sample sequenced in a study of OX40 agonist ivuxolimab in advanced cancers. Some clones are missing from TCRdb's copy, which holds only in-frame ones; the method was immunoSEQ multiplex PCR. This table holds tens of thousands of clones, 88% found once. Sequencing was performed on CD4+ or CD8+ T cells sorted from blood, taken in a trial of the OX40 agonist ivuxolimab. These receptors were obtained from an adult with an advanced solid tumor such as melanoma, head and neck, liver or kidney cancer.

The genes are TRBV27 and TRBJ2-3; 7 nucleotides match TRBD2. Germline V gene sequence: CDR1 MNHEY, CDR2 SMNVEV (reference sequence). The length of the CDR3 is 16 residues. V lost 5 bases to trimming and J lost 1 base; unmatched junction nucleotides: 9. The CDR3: CASSPLTGGGTDTQYF. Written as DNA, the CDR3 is TGTGCCAGCAGTCCCCTCACGGGGGGAGGCACAGATACGCAGTATTTT.

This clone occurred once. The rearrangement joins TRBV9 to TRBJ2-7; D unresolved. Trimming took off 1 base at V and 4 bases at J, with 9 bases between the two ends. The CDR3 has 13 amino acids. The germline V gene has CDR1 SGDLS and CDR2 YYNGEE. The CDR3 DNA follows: TGTGCCAGCAGCGTAAGGGTGGGTTACGAGCAGTACTTC. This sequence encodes CASSVRVGYEQYF.

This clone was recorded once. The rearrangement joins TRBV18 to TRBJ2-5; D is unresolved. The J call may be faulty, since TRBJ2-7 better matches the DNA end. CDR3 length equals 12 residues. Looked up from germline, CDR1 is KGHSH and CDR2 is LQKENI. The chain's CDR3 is CASSHGPYEQYF. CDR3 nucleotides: TGTGCCAGCTCACACGGACCCTACGAGCAGTACTTC.

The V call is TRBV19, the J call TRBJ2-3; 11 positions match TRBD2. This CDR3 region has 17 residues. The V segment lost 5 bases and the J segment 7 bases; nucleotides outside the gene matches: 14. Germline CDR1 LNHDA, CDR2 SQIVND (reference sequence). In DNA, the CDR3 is TGTGCCAGTAGTCCCCGGGGAACTAGCGGGGGCCTTTATACGCAGTATTTT. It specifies CASSPRGTSGGLYTQYF.

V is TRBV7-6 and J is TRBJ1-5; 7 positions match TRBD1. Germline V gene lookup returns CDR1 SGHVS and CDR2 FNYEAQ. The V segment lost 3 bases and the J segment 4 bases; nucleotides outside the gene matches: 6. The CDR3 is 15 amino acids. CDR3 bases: TGTGCCAGCAGCTTTGGACCAGGGGGGAATCAGCCCCAGCATTTT. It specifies CASSFGPGGNQPQHF.

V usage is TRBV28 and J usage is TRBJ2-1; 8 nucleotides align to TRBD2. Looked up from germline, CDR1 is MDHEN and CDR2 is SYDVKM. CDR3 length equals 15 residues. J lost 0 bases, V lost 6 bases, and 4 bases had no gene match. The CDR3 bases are TGTGCCAGCAGACCAAGCGGGAGCTCCTACAATGAGCAGTTCTTC. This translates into CASRPSGSSYNEQFF.

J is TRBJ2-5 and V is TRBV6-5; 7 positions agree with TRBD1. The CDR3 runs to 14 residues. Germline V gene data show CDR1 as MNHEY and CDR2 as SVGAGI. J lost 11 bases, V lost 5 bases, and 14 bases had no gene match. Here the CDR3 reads CASSTRDRGSKQYF. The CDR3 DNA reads TGTGCCAGCAGTACCCGGGACAGAGGCTCGAAGCAGTACTTC.

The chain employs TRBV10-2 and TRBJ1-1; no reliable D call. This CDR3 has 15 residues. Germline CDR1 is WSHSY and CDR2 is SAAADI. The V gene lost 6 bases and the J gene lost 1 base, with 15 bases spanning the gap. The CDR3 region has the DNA TGCGCCAGCAGGGCTGACCGGGGAGGGAACACTGAAGCTTTCTTT. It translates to CASRADRGGNTEAFF.

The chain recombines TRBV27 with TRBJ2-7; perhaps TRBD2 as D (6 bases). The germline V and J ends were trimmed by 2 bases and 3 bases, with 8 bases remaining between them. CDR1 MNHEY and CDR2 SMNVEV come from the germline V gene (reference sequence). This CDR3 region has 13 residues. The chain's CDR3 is CASSLQGGYEQYF. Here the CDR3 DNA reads TGTGCCAGCAGTTTACAGGGAGGCTACGAGCAGTACTTC.

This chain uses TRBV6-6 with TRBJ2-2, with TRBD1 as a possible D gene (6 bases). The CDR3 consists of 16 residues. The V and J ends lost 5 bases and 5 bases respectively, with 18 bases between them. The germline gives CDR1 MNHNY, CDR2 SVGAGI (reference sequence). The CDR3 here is CASSPPGTRKTGELFF. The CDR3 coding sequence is TGTGCCAGCAGTCCTCCCGGGACACGCAAAACCGGGGAGCTGTTTTTT.

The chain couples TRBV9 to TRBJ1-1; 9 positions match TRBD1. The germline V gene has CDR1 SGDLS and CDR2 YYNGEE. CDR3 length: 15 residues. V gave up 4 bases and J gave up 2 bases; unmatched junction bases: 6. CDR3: CASSRGQGFNTEAFF. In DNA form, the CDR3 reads TGTGCCAGCAGCCGGGGACAGGGATTTAACACTGAAGCTTTCTTT. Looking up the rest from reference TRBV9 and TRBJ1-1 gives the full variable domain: DSGVTQTPKHLITATGQRVTLRCSPRSGDLSVYWYQQSLDQGLQFLIQYYNGEERAKGNILERFSAQQFPDLHSELNLSSLELGDSALYFCASSRGQGFNTEAFFGQGTRLTVV.

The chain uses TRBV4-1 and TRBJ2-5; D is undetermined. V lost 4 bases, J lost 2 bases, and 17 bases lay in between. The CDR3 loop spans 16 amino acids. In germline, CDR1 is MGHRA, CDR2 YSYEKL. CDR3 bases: TGCGCCAGCAGCCTTCTCCCGTCGGCGGCACAAGAGACCCAGTACTTC. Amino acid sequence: CASSLLPSAAQETQYF.

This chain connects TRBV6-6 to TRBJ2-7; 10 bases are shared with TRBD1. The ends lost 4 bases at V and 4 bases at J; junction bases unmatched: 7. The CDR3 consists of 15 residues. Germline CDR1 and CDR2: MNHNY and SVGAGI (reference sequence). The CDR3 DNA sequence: TGTGCCAGCAGTTCTCCGGGACAGGGGTATTACGAGCAGTACTTC. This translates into CASSSPGQGYYEQYF.

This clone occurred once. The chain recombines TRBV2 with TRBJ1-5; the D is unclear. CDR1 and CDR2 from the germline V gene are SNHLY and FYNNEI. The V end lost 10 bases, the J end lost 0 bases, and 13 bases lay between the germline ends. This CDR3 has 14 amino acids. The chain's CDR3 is CATQNHNSNQPQHF. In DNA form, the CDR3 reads TGTGCCACCCAAAATCACAATAGCAATCAGCCCCAGCATTTT. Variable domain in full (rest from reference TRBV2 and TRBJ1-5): EPEVTQTPSHQVTQMGQEVILRCVPISNHLYFYWYRQILGQKVEFLVSFYNNEISEKSEIFDDQFSVERPDGSNFTLKIRSTKLEDSAMYFCATQNHNSNQPQHFGDGTRLSIL.

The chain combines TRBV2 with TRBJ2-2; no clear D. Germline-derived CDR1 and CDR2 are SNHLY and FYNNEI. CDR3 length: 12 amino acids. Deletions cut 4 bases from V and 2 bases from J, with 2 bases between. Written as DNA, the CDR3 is TGTGCCAGCAGTGTAAACACCGGGGAGCTGTTTTTT. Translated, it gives CASSVNTGELFF.

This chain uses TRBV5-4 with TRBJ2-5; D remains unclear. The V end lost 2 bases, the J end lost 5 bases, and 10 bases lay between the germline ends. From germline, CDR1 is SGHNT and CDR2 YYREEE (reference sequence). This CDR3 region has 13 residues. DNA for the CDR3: TGTGCCAGCAGCTTCGGTAGCTCCGAGACCCAGTACTTC. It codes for CASSFGSSETQYF.

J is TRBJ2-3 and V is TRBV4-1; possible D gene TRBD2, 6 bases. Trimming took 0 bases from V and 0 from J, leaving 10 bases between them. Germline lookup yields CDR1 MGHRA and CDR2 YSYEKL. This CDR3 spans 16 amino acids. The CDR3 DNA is TGCGCCAGCAGCCAAGATAGCGGTACTAGCACAGATACGCAGTATTTT. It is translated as CASSQDSGTSTDTQYF.

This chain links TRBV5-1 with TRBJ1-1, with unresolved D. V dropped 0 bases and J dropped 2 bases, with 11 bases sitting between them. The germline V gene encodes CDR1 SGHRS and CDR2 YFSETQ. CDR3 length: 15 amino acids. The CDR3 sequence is CASSLAAGFNTEAFF. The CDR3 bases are TGCGCCAGCAGCTTGGCCGCGGGATTTAACACTGAAGCTTTCTTT. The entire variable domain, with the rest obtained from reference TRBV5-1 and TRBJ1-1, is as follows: KAGVTQTPRYLIKTRGQQVTLSCSPISGHRSVSWYQQTPGQGLQFLFEYFSETQRNKGNFPGRFSGRQFSNSRSEMNVSTLELGDSALYLCASSLAAGFNTEAFFGQGTRLTVV.

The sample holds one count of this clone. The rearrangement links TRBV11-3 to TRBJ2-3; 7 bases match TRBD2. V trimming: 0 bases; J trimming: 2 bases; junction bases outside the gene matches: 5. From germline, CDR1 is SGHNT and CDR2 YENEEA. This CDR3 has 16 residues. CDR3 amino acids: CASSLDGGTATDTQYF. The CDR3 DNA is TGTGCCAGCAGCTTAGACGGGGGGACGGCCACAGATACGCAGTATTTT.

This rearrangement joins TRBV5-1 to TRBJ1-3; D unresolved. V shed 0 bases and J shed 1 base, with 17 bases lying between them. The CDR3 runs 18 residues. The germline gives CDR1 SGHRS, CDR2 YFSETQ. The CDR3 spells CASSLAPRSIESGNTIYF. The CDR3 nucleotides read TGCGCCAGCAGCTTGGCGCCCCGATCAATTGAATCTGGAAACACCATATATTTT.

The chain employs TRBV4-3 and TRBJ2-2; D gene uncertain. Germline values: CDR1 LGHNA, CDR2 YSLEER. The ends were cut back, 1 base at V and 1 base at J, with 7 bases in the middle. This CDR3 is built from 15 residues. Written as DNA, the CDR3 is TGCGCCAGCAGCCAAGTGGTGGGGAACACCGGGGAGCTGTTTTTT. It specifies CASSQVVGNTGELFF.

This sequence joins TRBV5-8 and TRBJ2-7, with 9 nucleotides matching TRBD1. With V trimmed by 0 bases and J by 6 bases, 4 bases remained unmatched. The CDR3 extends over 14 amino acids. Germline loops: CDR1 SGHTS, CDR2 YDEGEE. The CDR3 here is CASSLGQGGREQYF. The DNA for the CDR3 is TGTGCCAGCAGCTTGGGACAGGGGGGGCGCGAGCAGTACTTC.

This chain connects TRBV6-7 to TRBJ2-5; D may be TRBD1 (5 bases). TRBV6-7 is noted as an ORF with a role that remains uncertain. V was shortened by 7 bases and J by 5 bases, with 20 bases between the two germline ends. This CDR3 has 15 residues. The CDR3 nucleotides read TGTGCCAGCACAGTTCATACAGGCCTTACGGAGACCCAGTACTTC. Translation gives CASTVHTGLTETQYF.

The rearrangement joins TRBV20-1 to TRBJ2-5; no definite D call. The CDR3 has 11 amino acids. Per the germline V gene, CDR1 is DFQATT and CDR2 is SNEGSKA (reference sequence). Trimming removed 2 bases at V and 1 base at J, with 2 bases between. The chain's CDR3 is CSARPQETQYF. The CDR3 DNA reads TGCAGTGCTAGACCCCAAGAGACCCAGTACTTC.

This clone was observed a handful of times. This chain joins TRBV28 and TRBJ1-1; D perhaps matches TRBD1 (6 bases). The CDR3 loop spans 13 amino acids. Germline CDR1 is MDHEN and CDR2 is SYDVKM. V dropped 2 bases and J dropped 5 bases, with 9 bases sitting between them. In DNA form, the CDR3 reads TGTGCCAGCAGTTTACAGGGGTGGACTGAAGCTTTCTTT. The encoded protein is CASSLQGWTEAFF.

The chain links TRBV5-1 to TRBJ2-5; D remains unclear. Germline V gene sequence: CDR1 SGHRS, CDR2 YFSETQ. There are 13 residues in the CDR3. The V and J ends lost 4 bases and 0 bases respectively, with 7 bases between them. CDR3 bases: TGCGCCAGCAGCCTCCAGTACCAAGAGACCCAGTACTTC. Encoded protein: CASSLQYQETQYF. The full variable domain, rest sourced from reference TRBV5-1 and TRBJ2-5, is KAGVTQTPRYLIKTRGQQVTLSCSPISGHRSVSWYQQTPGQGLQFLFEYFSETQRNKGNFPGRFSGRQFSNSRSEMNVSTLELGDSALYLCASSLQYQETQYFGPGTRLLVL.

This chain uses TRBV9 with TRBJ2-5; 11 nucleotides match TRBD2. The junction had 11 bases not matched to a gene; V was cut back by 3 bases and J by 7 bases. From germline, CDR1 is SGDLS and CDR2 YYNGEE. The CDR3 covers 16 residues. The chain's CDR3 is CASSEGTSGKRGTQYF. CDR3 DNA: TGTGCCAGCAGCGAGGGGACTAGCGGTAAAAGGGGGACCCAGTACTTC.

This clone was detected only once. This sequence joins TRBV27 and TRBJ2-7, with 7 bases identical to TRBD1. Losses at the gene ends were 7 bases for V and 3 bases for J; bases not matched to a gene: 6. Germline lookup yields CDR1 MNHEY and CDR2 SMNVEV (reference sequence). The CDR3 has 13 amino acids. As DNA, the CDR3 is TGTGCCAGCACCCCCTCAGGGGGCTACGAGCAGTACTTC. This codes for CASTPSGGYEQYF.

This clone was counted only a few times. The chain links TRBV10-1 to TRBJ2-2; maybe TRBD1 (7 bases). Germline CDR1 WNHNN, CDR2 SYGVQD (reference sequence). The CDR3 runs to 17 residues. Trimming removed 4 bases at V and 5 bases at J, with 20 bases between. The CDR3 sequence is CASSVEGAGKGTGELFF. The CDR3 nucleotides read TGCGCCAGCAGTGTGGAGGGGGCCGGGAAGGGAACCGGGGAGCTGTTTTTT.

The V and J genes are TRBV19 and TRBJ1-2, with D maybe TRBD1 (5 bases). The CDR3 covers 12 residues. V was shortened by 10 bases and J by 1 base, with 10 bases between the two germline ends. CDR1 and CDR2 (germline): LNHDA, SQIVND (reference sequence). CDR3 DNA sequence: TGTGCCACCCGGGACGTTAACTATGGCTACACCTTC. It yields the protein CATRDVNYGYTF.